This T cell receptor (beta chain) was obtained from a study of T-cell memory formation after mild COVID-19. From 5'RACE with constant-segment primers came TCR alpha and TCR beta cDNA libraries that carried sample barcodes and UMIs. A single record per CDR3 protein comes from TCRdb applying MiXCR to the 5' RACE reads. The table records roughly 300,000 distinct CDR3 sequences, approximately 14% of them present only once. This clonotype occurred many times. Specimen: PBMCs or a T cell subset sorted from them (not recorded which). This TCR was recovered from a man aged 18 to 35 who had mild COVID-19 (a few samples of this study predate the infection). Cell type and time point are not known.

The CDR3 loop reads CASSWEQGGEQFF. Written as DNA, the CDR3 is TGTGCCAGCAGCTGGGAACAGGGCGGGGAGCAGTTCTTC. J is TRBJ2-1 and V is TRBV11-3; tentatively, D is TRBD1 (6 bases). Per germline, CDR1 SGHNT and CDR2 YENEEA. With 4 bases removed from V and 10 bases from J, the gap between germline ends came to 14 bases. CDR3 length: 13 amino acids.